The 17 T cell receptor beta chains below were found in one sample sequenced in a study of a mutant IDH1 vaccine in newly diagnosed glioma (dated by TCRdb to the early 2020s). The library was produced with the immunoSEQ multiplex PCR assay. As stored in TCRdb, this immuneACCESS dataset retains in-frame rearrangements with V and J assigned. A fraction of the clones does not appear; measured against another copy, unresolved V genes explain less than half of the discrepancy, and the remainder lacks a known reason. This sample gives under 150,000 clones in total; 90% of them show up just once. 0.5% to 0.65% of the sample lies in the top ten. Their specific antigens are unknown. The meaning of the sample's time point label: week 11, during vaccination. A 20-mer mutant IDH1 peptide at 300 micrograms in Montanide made up each vaccine dose, which was injected subcutaneously together with topical imiquimod.

The specimen was PBMCs, collected from a glioma patient whose treatment included an IDH1 peptide vaccine. The receptors were gathered from a woman aged 45-59 years with glioma.

This chain links TRBV6-6 with TRBJ2-3; D is unresolved. Germline CDR1 is MNHNY and CDR2 is SVGAGI (reference sequence). The CDR3 has 14 amino acids. With 1 base removed from V and 2 bases from J, the gap between germline ends came to 7 bases. CDR3 in DNA: TGTGCCAGCAGTTACTTAACCACCACAGATACGCAGTATTTT. This gives the protein CASSYLTTTDTQYF.

The gene calls are TRBV7-2 and TRBJ2-7; 11 bases are a match to TRBD1. V trimming: 5 bases; J trimming: 4 bases; junction bases outside the gene matches: 7. Germline V gene lookup returns CDR1 SGHTA and CDR2 FQGNSA. The CDR3 has 15 residues. CDR3 coding DNA: TGTGCCAGCAGCGCCCGGGGGACAGGGGGTTACGAGCAGTACTTC. Amino acids: CASSARGTGGYEQYF.

The V gene is TRBV5-6, the J gene TRBJ1-6; D perhaps matches TRBD1 (5 bases). This CDR3 region has 14 residues. Germline V gene sequence: CDR1 SGHDT, CDR2 YYEEEE. The germline V and J ends were trimmed by 3 bases and 10 bases, with 14 bases remaining between them. For the CDR3, the DNA is TGTGCCAGCAGCTCGGGCCAGGGAATATCACCCCTCCACTTT. Its protein product is CASSSGQGISPLHF.

This chain connects TRBV28 to TRBJ2-1; 11 nucleotides line up with TRBD2. This CDR3 is built from 16 residues. Trimming at V came to 2 bases and at J to 6 bases, leaving 6 bases not matched to a gene. Germline values: CDR1 MDHEN, CDR2 SYDVKM. CDR3 nucleotide sequence: TGTGCCAGCAGTTTAGGGACTAGCGGACTGGTCAATGAGCAGTTCTTC. Translating it yields CASSLGTSGLVNEQFF.

V usage is TRBV2 and J usage is TRBJ2-2; TRBD1 aligns across 8 bases. This CDR3 is 15 amino acids long. Germline trimming cut 2 bases from V and 7 bases from J; bases unmatched to any gene: 6. CDR1 and CDR2 from the germline V gene are SNHLY and FYNNEI. CDR3 sequence (DNA): TGTGCCAGCAGTGAACTGTCAGGGGGCTTCGGGGAGCTGTTTTTT. As protein: CASSELSGGFGELFF.

The J gene is TRBJ2-6, the V gene TRBV29-1, with D perhaps matching TRBD1 or TRBD2 (6 bases each). Trimming took 6 bases from V and 4 from J, leaving 13 bases between them. CDR3 size: 14 residues. Looked up from germline, CDR1 is SQVTM and CDR2 is ANQGSEA. In nucleotides, the CDR3 is TGCAGCGTGGCCGGGGGCGCGGGGGCCAACGTCCTGACTTTC. This sequence encodes CSVAGGAGANVLTF.

This chain uses TRBV11-2 with TRBJ1-5; D is perhaps TRBD1 (6 bases). V lost 5 bases and J lost 5, with 10 bases in between. CDR1 and CDR2 (germline): SGHAT, FQNNGV. The CDR3 runs to 13 residues. This CDR3 reads CASSPDRDQPQHF. The DNA of the CDR3 is TGTGCCAGCAGCCCGGACAGAGATCAGCCCCAGCATTTT.

This chain joins TRBV11-2 and TRBJ1-4; D is undetermined. The CDR3 is 14 amino acids. Per germline, CDR1 SGHAT and CDR2 FQNNGV. The ends were cut back, 5 bases at V and 8 bases at J, with 15 bases in the middle. The CDR3 region has the DNA TGTGCCAGCAGCAATACCCGAAGCCACGAAAAACTGTTTTTT. Its translation: CASSNTRSHEKLFF.

The CDR3 protein is CASRRLAVSTDTQYF. CDR3 nucleotide sequence: TGTGCCAGCAGGAGACTAGCGGTGAGCACAGATACGCAGTATTTT. V gene TRBV7-6 combines with J gene TRBJ2-3; 9 bases map to TRBD2. The CDR3 runs to 15 residues. Germline CDR1 reads SGHVS; CDR2 reads FNYEAQ. V dropped 6 bases and J dropped 0; count of bases not matched to a gene: 4.

This chain links TRBV4-2 with TRBJ2-2; D not resolved. V lost 4 bases and J lost 7, with 13 bases in between. The length of the CDR3 is 14 residues. The germline gives CDR1 LGHNA, CDR2 YNFKEQ. DNA of the CDR3: TGTGCCAGCAGCCCTGATCCGAGTTTCGGGGAGCTGTTTTTT. Encoded protein: CASSPDPSFGELFF.

The genes are TRBV19 and TRBJ1-3; no definite D call. Germline loops: CDR1 LNHDA, CDR2 SQIVND (reference sequence). The CDR3 is 13 amino acids. The V end lost 11 bases, the J end lost 4 bases, and 15 bases lay between the germline ends. The CDR3 nucleotides are TGTGCCTCACACGAGGTAGCCGGAAACACCATATATTTT. Translating it yields CASHEVAGNTIYF. Based on the CDR3 plus reference TRBV19 and TRBJ1-3, the full variable domain is DGGITQSPKYLFRKEGQNVTLSCEQNLNHDAMYWYRQDPGQGLRLIYYSQIVNDFQKGDIAEGYSVSREKKESFPLTVTSAQKNPTAFYLCASHEVAGNTIYFGEGSWLTVV.

J is TRBJ2-3 and V is TRBV6-4, with a tentative D call TRBD2 (5 bases). This CDR3 has 16 amino acids. V was cut by 0 bases and J by 0 bases, with 10 bases left in between. CDR1 MRHNA and CDR2 SNTAGT come from the germline V gene. CDR3 sequence (DNA): TGTGCCAGCAGTGACTCGAGCGGTTCTAGCACAGATACGCAGTATTTT. Translated, it gives CASSDSSGSSTDTQYF.

CDR3 region: CALAAGDYEQYF. CDR3 nucleotide sequence: TGTGCCCTCGCGGCAGGGGACTACGAGCAGTACTTC. The gene calls are TRBV2 and TRBJ2-7; possibly TRBD1 for D (6 bases). Germline V gene lookup returns CDR1 SNHLY and CDR2 FYNNEI. CDR3 length: 12 residues. The V end lost 11 bases, the J end lost 3 bases, and 14 bases lay between the germline ends.

The chain employs TRBV13 and TRBJ2-5, with D unresolved. Deletions cut 0 bases from V and 5 bases from J, with 7 bases between. This CDR3 spans 13 amino acids. The germline V gene has CDR1 PRHDT and CDR2 FYEKMQ (reference sequence). CDR3 loop: CASSLGLGETQYF. The CDR3 DNA reads TGTGCCAGCAGCTTAGGCCTGGGTGAGACCCAGTACTTC.

This clone was found a few times. The chain employs TRBV28 and TRBJ2-1; 9 bases match TRBD2. Germline CDR1 reads MDHEN; CDR2 reads SYDVKM. J was trimmed by 10 bases and V by 6 bases; bases with no gene match: 10. There are 14 residues in the CDR3. CDR3 DNA sequence: TGTGCCAGCAGCCCTATCGGACTAGCGACCGAGCAGTTCTTC. Translating it yields CASSPIGLATEQFF.

The chain links TRBV18 to TRBJ1-2, with 7 positions matching TRBD1. The CDR3 is made up of 14 amino acids. Trimming at V came to 6 bases and at J to 5 bases, leaving 9 bases not matched to a gene. The germline CDR1 and CDR2 sequences are KGHSH and LQKENI. As DNA, the CDR3 is TGTGCCAGCTCTAAGGGGGCGTCGGGGTATGGCTACACCTTC. Amino acids: CASSKGASGYGYTF. Using reference TRBV18 and TRBJ1-2 for the parts outside the CDR3, the full variable domain is NAGVMQNPRHLVRRRGQEARLRCSPMKGHSHVYWYRQLPEEGLKFMVYLQKENIIDESGMPKERFSAEFPKEGPSILRIQQVVRGDSAAYFCASSKGASGYGYTFGSGTRLTVV.

The chain recombines TRBV5-4 with TRBJ2-5; D not resolved. Germline CDR1 reads SGHNT; CDR2 reads YYREEE (reference sequence). CDR3 size: 18 residues. Trimming took 4 bases from V and 1 from J, leaving 23 bases between them. The CDR3 DNA reads TGTGCCAGCAGCCCCGTTACGACATCCCGGCGCATCCAAGAGACCCAGTACTTC. Its translation: CASSPVTTSRRIQETQYF.